The 5 T cell receptor beta chains listed next were all sequenced from one sample in a study of neurological immune-mediated disorders. TCRdb re-called the 5' RACE reads through MiXCR, storing one row per CDR3 protein. The data show some 86,000 distinct CDR3 sequences, 2% to 3% seen once. The sample was PBMCs. The receptors derive from a woman aged 25-40 years with multiple sclerosis.

This clonotype was detected many times. The chain is built from TRBV5-1 and TRBJ2-7; D is uncertain. Trimming pared 0 bases from V and 0 bases from J, leaving 10 bases between. Germline assignment: CDR1 SGHRS and CDR2 YFSETQ. This CDR3 region has 15 residues. The CDR3: CASSLERVRSYEQYF. The CDR3 DNA sequence: TGCGCCAGCAGCTTGGAAAGGGTTCGCTCCTACGAGCAGTACTTC.

This clonotype was observed many times. V usage is TRBV9 and J usage is TRBJ1-2; D possibly corresponds to TRBD1 (5 bases). CDR3 length: 14 residues. With 4 bases removed from V and 1 base from J, the gap between germline ends came to 11 bases. Germline values: CDR1 SGDLS, CDR2 YYNGEE. CDR3: CASSPGTDNYGYTF. The CDR3 nucleotides are TGTGCCAGCAGCCCCGGGACCGATAACTATGGCTACACCTTC.

This clonotype was counted at least ten times. J is TRBJ1-4 and V is TRBV18; D gene unclear. In germline, CDR1 is KGHSH, CDR2 LQKENI. The CDR3 consists of 14 residues. V lost 6 bases and J 0 bases, leaving 8 bases between the germline ends. CDR3 coding DNA: TGTGCCAGCTCCCCTTTAGCAACTAATGAAAAACTGTTTTTT. This encodes CASSPLATNEKLFF.

This clonotype has ten or more counts. This chain uses TRBV28 with TRBJ1-1; the D gene is possibly TRBD1 (5 bases). V lost 3 bases and J lost 0, with 8 bases in between. The germline CDR1 and CDR2 sequences are MDHEN and SYDVKM. CDR3 size: 14 residues. CDR3 amino acids: CASSLEGLNTEAFF. The CDR3 nucleotides are TGTGCCAGCAGTTTGGAGGGACTGAACACTGAAGCTTTCTTT.

There are many counts of this clonotype. The DNA of the CDR3 is TGTGCCAGCATCCTGAACGGGGTGGGATCCCAGTACTTC. The encoded protein is CASILNGVGSQYF. V is TRBV6-1 and J is TRBJ2-5; tentative D call: TRBD2 (5 bases). CDR1 and CDR2 (germline): MNHNS, SASEGT. The V gene lost 7 bases and the J gene lost 9 bases, with 18 bases spanning the gap. This CDR3 has 13 amino acids.